This T cell receptor beta chain stems from a study of T cell changes during pregnancy in multiple sclerosis. Assay: immunoSEQ multiplex PCR; the TCRdb copy retains only in-frame clones and omits some. The sample lists approximately 32,000 clones, more than 70% seen once, with less than 6% in the top ten. Germline lookup yields CDR1 SGHTA and CDR2 FQGNSA. J lost 5 bases, V lost 5 bases, and 3 bases had no gene match. The CDR3 runs to 15 residues. The sequence derives from a female donor with multiple sclerosis, enrolled in a pregnancy study. The chain is built from TRBV7-2 and TRBJ2-1, with 13 bases that match TRBD2. This specimen consisted of CD8+ T cells from peripheral blood mononuclear cells, obtained in the first trimester of pregnancy. Written as DNA, the CDR3 is TGTGCCAGCAGCCACGGGACTAGCGGGGACAATGAGCAGTTCTTC. Its translation: CASSHGTSGDNEQFF. The variable domain in full, with the rest retrieved from reference TRBV7-2 and TRBJ2-1, is GAGVSQSPSNKVTEKGKDVELRCDPISGHTALYWYRQSLGQGLEFLIYFQGNSAPDKSGLPSDRFSAERTGGSVSTLTIQRTQQEDSAVYLCASSHGTSGDNEQFFGPGTRLTVL.